The 29 T cell receptor beta chains presented below share a single source sample, sequenced in a study of CD8 T cells in ankylosing spondylitis. Study-wide results and caveats: Seemingly characteristic of ankylosing spondylitis blood was a TCR beta motif consisting of under 10 highly homologous variants.

No antigen is known for these receptors. MiXCR, applied by TCRdb to the 5' RACE reads, yields one record per CDR3 protein. Altogether some 220,000 distinct CDR3 sequences are present, roughly 6.6% being singletons, with the ten largest covering 13% to 15%. Sample: blood, either unsorted or a sorted T cell fraction (not recorded which). The receptors here all came from a male donor with ankylosing spondylitis.

This clonotype appeared a few times. The genes are TRBV14 and TRBJ1-1; 7 bases line up with TRBD1. The germline gives CDR1 SGHDN, CDR2 FVKESK. J gave up 10 bases and V 1 base, and 9 bases lay outside the gene matches. The CDR3 covers 14 residues. The CDR3 sequence: CASSQAFQTGRAFF. CDR3 sequence (DNA): TGTGCCAGCAGCCAAGCTTTCCAGACAGGGAGAGCTTTCTTT.

This clonotype has ten or more counts. V gene TRBV27 combines with J gene TRBJ1-1; D is undetermined. Germline values: CDR1 MNHEY, CDR2 SMNVEV (reference sequence). The V and J ends lost 8 bases and 2 bases respectively, with 15 bases between them. CDR3 length: 14 amino acids. The DNA of the CDR3 is TGTGCCAGCTCCCGTATAGGAGCCAACACTGAAGCTTTCTTT. As protein: CASSRIGANTEAFF.

This clonotype has only a few counts. V and J are TRBV7-8 and TRBJ1-1; 7 nucleotides agree with TRBD1. The CDR3 is made up of 15 amino acids. Per germline, CDR1 SGHVS and CDR2 FQNEAQ. J was trimmed by 3 bases and V by 1 base; bases with no gene match: 5. Here the CDR3 DNA reads TGTGCCAGCAGCTTAGGACAGGGAGGAGACACTGAAGCTTTCTTT. This codes for CASSLGQGGDTEAFF.

The DNA for the CDR3 is TGTGCCAGCAGCCCACTGGTGGGGACGGATGAGCAGTTCTTC. It codes for CASSPLVGTDEQFF. V usage is TRBV7-9 and J usage is TRBJ2-1; TRBD1 or TRBD2 may be the D gene (5 bases each). The CDR3 extends over 14 amino acids. Germline V gene data show CDR1 as SEHNR and CDR2 as FQNEAQ (reference sequence). The ends were cut back, 5 bases at V and 8 bases at J, with 16 bases in the middle.

This clonotype was picked up a small number of times. The chain uses TRBV6-1 and TRBJ1-5; D call uncertain. The CDR3 covers 13 residues. V lost 5 bases and J lost 6, with 11 bases in between. Germline CDR1 and CDR2: MNHNS and SASEGT. The CDR3 DNA follows: TGTGCCAGCAGTCCAGGCCCAACTCAGCCCCAGCATTTT. Its translation is CASSPGPTQPQHF.

CDR3 sequence: CSARKTRAEAFF. The CDR3 region has the DNA TGCAGTGCTCGTAAAACACGGGCTGAAGCTTTCTTT. The rearrangement uses TRBV20-1 and TRBJ1-1, with D uncertain. V shed 5 bases and J shed 6 bases, with 13 bases lying between them. The CDR3 is made up of 12 amino acids. From germline, CDR1 is DFQATT and CDR2 SNEGSKA (reference sequence).

This clonotype occurred many times. This rearrangement joins TRBV5-1 to TRBJ2-1; 10 nucleotides line up with TRBD2. Germline values: CDR1 SGHRS, CDR2 YFSETQ. V dropped 3 bases and J dropped 9; count of bases not matched to a gene: 9. The CDR3 loop spans 15 amino acids. CDR3 sequence: CASSYSGRDSGEQFF. CDR3 DNA: TGCGCCAGCAGCTACAGCGGGAGGGACAGCGGTGAGCAGTTCTTC.

In regard to this clonotype: This may be a read error: a much more frequent sequence differs by one nucleotide. The chain combines TRBV6-6 with TRBJ2-1, with D possibly TRBD1 on 5 matching bases. Germline V gives CDR1 MNHNY, CDR2 SVGAGI (reference sequence). The CDR3 is 12 amino acids. V gave up 8 bases and J gave up 4 bases, with 9 bases separating them. Here the CDR3 reads CASGAVYNEQFF. As DNA, the CDR3 is TGTGCCAGCGGGGCAGTGTACAATGAGCAGTTCTTC.

At least ten counts were recorded for this clonotype. The chain recombines TRBV4-2 with TRBJ1-1; D remains ambiguous. The V gene's germline CDR1 is LGHNA and CDR2 YNFKEQ. Trimming took 0 bases from V and 6 from J, leaving 11 bases between them. The CDR3 is made up of 14 amino acids. CDR3 sequence reads: CASSQDLGIAEAFF. The CDR3, as DNA: TGTGCCAGCAGCCAAGATCTGGGTATCGCTGAAGCTTTCTTT.

This clonotype was found many times. V gene TRBV29-1 combines with J gene TRBJ1-1; 7 bases match TRBD1. Germline V gene data show CDR1 as SQVTM and CDR2 as ANQGSEA. V lost 0 bases, J lost 5 bases, and 15 bases stayed unmatched. This CDR3 comprises 17 residues. Here the CDR3 reads CSVEDGRPGGAYTEAFF. CDR3 sequence (DNA): TGCAGCGTTGAAGATGGCCGCCCAGGGGGGGCATATACTGAAGCTTTCTTT.

This clonotype was seen at least ten times. The V call is TRBV5-6, the J call TRBJ2-7; TRBD1 might be the D (5 bases). Per the germline V gene, CDR1 is SGHDT and CDR2 is YYEEEE. The CDR3 covers 15 residues. Trimming took 0 bases from V and 6 from J, leaving 16 bases between them. CDR3 DNA: TGTGCCAGCAGCTTGGAGGGCGGCAGGGTGTTCGAGCAGTACTTC. This translates into CASSLEGGRVFEQYF.

This clonotype was counted only a few times. J is TRBJ2-1 and V is TRBV10-2, with D perhaps TRBD1 (6 bases). Per germline, CDR1 WSHSY and CDR2 SAAADI. With 6 bases removed from V and 6 bases from J, the gap between germline ends came to 15 bases. The CDR3 is 14 amino acids. The CDR3 DNA reads as TGCGCCAGCAGCTGGTCAGGGGACCCCAATGAGCAGTTCTTC. Its translation is CASSWSGDPNEQFF.

In its sample, this clonotype was seen a few times. The chain employs TRBV14 and TRBJ2-3; the match to TRBD2 covers 11 bases. CDR1 and CDR2 (germline): SGHDN, FVKESK. The CDR3 contains 15 residues. J was trimmed by 2 bases and V by 4 bases; bases with no gene match: 2. In DNA, the CDR3 is TGTGCCAGCAGCCTACTAGCGGGAGCCACAGATACGCAGTATTTT. Its translation: CASSLLAGATDTQYF.

There are many counts of this clonotype. The chain has TRBV7-9 and TRBJ2-5; 13 positions match TRBD2. V dropped 2 bases and J dropped 5; count of bases not matched to a gene: 2. This CDR3 is built from 15 residues. Germline V CDR1 and CDR2: SEHNR, FQNEAQ (reference sequence). Written as DNA, the CDR3 is TGTGCCAGCAGCTTAACACTAGCGGGAGGGGAGACCCAGTACTTC. Translated: CASSLTLAGGETQYF.

This clonotype was observed at least ten times. CDR3 coding DNA: TGTGCCAGCAGCTTCTTAGGGGGAACAACTAATGAAAAACTGTTTTTT. Translated: CASSFLGGTTNEKLFF. The J gene is TRBJ1-4, the V gene TRBV7-2, with D possibly matching TRBD1 (6 bases). The CDR3 contains 16 residues. Germline CDR1 is SGHTA and CDR2 is FQGNSA. Deletions cut 3 bases from V and 0 bases from J, with 11 bases between.

This clonotype showed up just a few times. The rearrangement uses TRBV6-2 or TRBV6-3 and TRBJ2-7; D remains ambiguous. Trimming left V 6 bases short and J 4 bases short, with 13 bases between. Germline V CDR1 and CDR2: MNHEY, SVGEGT. The CDR3 is 13 residues long. CDR3 sequence (DNA): TGTGCCAGCAGCCAGACCCAGAGTTACGAGCAGTACTTC. Translating gives CASSQTQSYEQYF.

This clonotype was observed many times. The V and J genes are TRBV29-1 and TRBJ1-1, with 7 bases matching TRBD1. Germline-derived CDR1 and CDR2 are SQVTM and ANQGSEA. CDR3 length: 15 amino acids. V shed 5 bases, J shed 3 bases, and the junction held 12 bases outside the gene matches. CDR3: CSVLNREGADTEAFF. Written as DNA, the CDR3 is TGCAGCGTTCTAAACAGGGAGGGGGCGGACACTGAAGCTTTCTTT.

This clonotype was seen repeatedly, ten times or more. The chain couples TRBV7-2 to TRBJ1-2, with 8 bases lining up with TRBD1. The CDR3 is made up of 16 amino acids. Looked up from germline, CDR1 is SGHTA and CDR2 is FQGNSA. Trimming cost V 4 bases and J 3 bases; bases outside gene matches: 10. The CDR3 loop is CASSSPGQAEHYGYTF. As DNA, the CDR3 is TGTGCCAGCAGCTCTCCGGGACAGGCGGAGCACTATGGCTACACCTTC. The complete variable domain, with remaining parts taken from reference TRBV7-2 and TRBJ1-2, reads GAGVSQSPSNKVTEKGKDVELRCDPISGHTALYWYRQSLGQGLEFLIYFQGNSAPDKSGLPSDRFSAERTGGSVSTLTIQRTQQEDSAVYLCASSSPGQAEHYGYTFGSGTRLTVV.

The chain carries TRBV5-5 and TRBJ2-2, with no clear D. This CDR3 spans 12 amino acids. Germline CDR1 is SGHKS and CDR2 is YYEKEE (reference sequence). V was pared by 4 bases and J by 5 bases, with 6 bases between. The CDR3 loop is CASSHKTGELFF. The CDR3 DNA follows: TGTGCCAGCAGCCACAAAACCGGGGAGCTGTTTTTT.

This clonotype was observed at least ten times. J is TRBJ2-5 and V is TRBV12-5, with 7 positions matching TRBD2. After removal of 6 bases from V and 4 bases from J, the junction contained 11 bases not matched to a gene. Germline CDR1 LGHNT, CDR2 FRNRAP. The CDR3 loop spans 15 amino acids. CDR3 residues: CASGTSGKVGETQYF. The CDR3 DNA reads TGTGCTAGTGGAACCAGCGGGAAAGTGGGAGAGACCCAGTACTTC.

This clonotype was found many times. This sequence joins TRBV4-3 and TRBJ1-1; TRBD1 might be the D (5 bases). The CDR3 totals 14 residues. V was shortened by 3 bases and J by 2 bases, with 10 bases between the two germline ends. CDR1 and CDR2 (germline): LGHNA, YSLEER. CDR3 sequence reads: CASSQGQGNTEAFF. CDR3 bases: TGCGCCAGCAGCCAGGGCCAGGGAAACACTGAAGCTTTCTTT.

A few counts support this clonotype. This chain joins TRBV7-9 and TRBJ2-7; tentatively, D is TRBD2 (5 bases). Trimming took 4 bases from V and 0 from J, leaving 13 bases between them. The CDR3 is 15 residues long. Germline V gene lookup returns CDR1 SEHNR and CDR2 FQNEAQ (reference sequence). In DNA form, the CDR3 reads TGTGCCAGCAGCTCGGCGGGCGGAAACTCCTACGAGCAGTACTTC. This codes for CASSSAGGNSYEQYF.

This clonotype appeared many times. This chain links TRBV12-3 or TRBV12-4 with TRBJ2-7; D not resolved. This CDR3 is 13 amino acids long. Trimming took 3 bases from V and 2 from J, leaving 8 bases between them. The CDR3 region is CASSFGITYEQYF. The DNA for the CDR3 is TGTGCCAGCAGTTTTGGAATAACCTACGAGCAGTACTTC.

In its sample, this clonotype was seen many times. CDR3 loop: CSVPRNNEQFF. The CDR3 DNA reads TGCAGCGTTCCTAGGAACAATGAGCAGTTCTTC. V usage is TRBV29-1 and J usage is TRBJ2-1; D not resolved. Germline V gives CDR1 SQVTM, CDR2 ANQGSEA. CDR3 length equals 11 residues. The germline V and J ends were trimmed by 5 bases and 5 bases, with 7 bases remaining between them.

This clonotype was picked up many times. The chain employs TRBV30 and TRBJ1-2; D remains ambiguous. V was pared by 4 bases and J by 8 bases, with 14 bases between. This CDR3 has 12 amino acids. Germline lookup yields CDR1 GTSNPN and CDR2 SVGIG (reference sequence). CDR3 protein: CAWTGALRGYTF. Written as DNA, the CDR3 is TGTGCCTGGACTGGTGCCCTGAGGGGCTACACCTTC.

The CDR3 is CASTPRAGNSNQPQHF. CDR3 in DNA: TGCGCCAGCACCCCTAGAGCCGGTAACAGCAATCAGCCCCAGCATTTT. The chain is built from TRBV5-1 and TRBJ1-5, with D unresolved. CDR3 length: 16 residues. Between the trimmed V and J ends, which lost 6 bases and 1 base, there was a span of 17 bases. CDR1 and CDR2 from the germline V gene are SGHRS and YFSETQ.

This clonotype has ten or more counts. The V and J genes are TRBV27 and TRBJ1-5; D unresolved. The V and J ends lost 7 bases and 9 bases respectively, with 16 bases between them. Germline CDR1 and CDR2: MNHEY and SMNVEV (reference sequence). This CDR3 is 13 amino acids long. CDR3 in amino acids: CASTTRPGGPQHF. For the CDR3, the DNA is TGTGCCAGCACCACGAGGCCGGGTGGGCCCCAGCATTTT.

The sample holds a few counts of this clonotype. The CDR3 reads CASSLNGRYEQYF. The CDR3 DNA reads TGTGCCAGCAGCTTAAACGGCCGCTACGAGCAGTACTTC. The chain couples TRBV7-6 to TRBJ2-7; no clear D gene. Trimming took 2 bases from V and 3 from J, leaving 8 bases between them. The CDR3 covers 13 residues. Germline values: CDR1 SGHVS, CDR2 FNYEAQ.

In this sample, this clonotype turned up many times. In DNA form, the CDR3 reads TGTGCCAGCAGCGTCCCTTCGGGGTTGGTCACTGAAGCTTTCTTT. Translated, it gives CASSVPSGLVTEAFF. V is TRBV7-8 and J is TRBJ1-1; D not certain. This CDR3 region has 15 residues. CDR1 SGHVS and CDR2 FQNEAQ come from the germline V gene. The ends were cut back, 5 bases at V and 4 bases at J, with 17 bases in the middle.